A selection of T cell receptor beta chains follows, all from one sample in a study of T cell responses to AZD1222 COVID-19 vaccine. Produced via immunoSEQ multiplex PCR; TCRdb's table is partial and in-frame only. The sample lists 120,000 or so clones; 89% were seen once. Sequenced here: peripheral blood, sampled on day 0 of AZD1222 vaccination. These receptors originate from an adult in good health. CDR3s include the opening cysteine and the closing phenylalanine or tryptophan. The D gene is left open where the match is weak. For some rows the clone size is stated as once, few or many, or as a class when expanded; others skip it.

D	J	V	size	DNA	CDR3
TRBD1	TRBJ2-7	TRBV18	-	TGTGCCACCGAGGGGACAGGGGAGCAGTACTTC	CATEGTGEQYF
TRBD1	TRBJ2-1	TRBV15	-	TGTGCCACCAGCAGCAGGGGGCGGACGGAGCAGTTCTTC	CATSSRGRTEQFF
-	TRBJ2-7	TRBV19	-	TGTGCCAGTAGTACCAGACGGGACATCGAGCAGTACTTC	CASSTRRDIEQYF
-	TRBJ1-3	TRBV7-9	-	TGTGCCAGCAGCTATGACCTACATTCTGGAAACACCATATATTTT	CASSYDLHSGNTIYF
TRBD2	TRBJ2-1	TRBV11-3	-	TGTGCCAGCAGCTTAGCTAGCGGGAGAGTTAGTGAGCAGTTCTTC	CASSLASGRVSEQFF
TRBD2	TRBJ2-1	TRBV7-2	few	TGTGCCAGCAGCTTAGGGGGAGGGCCTAGTGAGCAGTTCTTC	CASSLGGGPSEQFF
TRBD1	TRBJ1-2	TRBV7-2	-	TGTGCCAGCAGCTTCCTCAGGGGGGACGTCATGTCAGGGGACTATGGCTACACCTTC	CASSFLRGDVMSGDYGYTF
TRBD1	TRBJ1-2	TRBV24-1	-	TGTGCCACCAGTGACGTGACAGGGCCCATTCGCTACACCTTC	CATSDVTGPIRYTF
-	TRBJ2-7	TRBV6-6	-	TGTGCCAGCAGTTATCGGGACGAGCAGTACTTC	CASSYRDEQYF
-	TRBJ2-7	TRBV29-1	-	TGCAGCGTTGAAGATAACAGGTCCTACGAGCAGTACTTC	CSVEDNRSYEQYF
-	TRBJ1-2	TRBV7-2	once	TGTGCCAGCAGACCGGGGGGGGTTCCCTATGGCTACACCTTC	CASRPGGVPYGYTF
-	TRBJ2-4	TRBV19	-	TGTGCCAGTAGTATGCTCACACTAGCCAAAAACATTCAGTACTTC	CASSMLTLAKNIQYF
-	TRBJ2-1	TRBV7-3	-	TGTGCCAGCAGCTTGGATTTTAGCTCCTACAATGAGCAGTTCTTC	CASSLDFSSYNEQFF
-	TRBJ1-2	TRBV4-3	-	TGCGCCAGCAGCCAAGATGCAACCAACTATGGCTACACCTTC	CASSQDATNYGYTF
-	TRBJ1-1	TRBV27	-	TGTGCCAGCAACCTTCGTTGGGGGCGAGGGAACACTGAAGCTTTCTTT	CASNLRWGRGNTEAFF
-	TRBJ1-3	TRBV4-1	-	TGCGCCAGCAGCCAAGCCCCTACAGGGCTCTCTGGAAACACCATATATTTT	CASSQAPTGLSGNTIYF
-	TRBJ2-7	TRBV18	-	TGTGCCAGCTCACCTACACAGGACTCCTACGAGCAGTACTTC	CASSPTQDSYEQYF
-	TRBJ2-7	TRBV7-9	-	TGTGCCAGCAGCTTAGATAGCGGCGGCTCCTACGAGCAGTACTTC	CASSLDSGGSYEQYF
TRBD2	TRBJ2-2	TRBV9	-	TGTGCCAGCAGCGTAGAACTAGCGGGAGTACTGGACACCGGGGAGCTGTTTTTT	CASSVELAGVLDTGELFF
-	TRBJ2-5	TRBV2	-	TGTGCCAGCAGTGAACAGGGACAAGAGACCCAGTACTTC	CASSEQGQETQYF
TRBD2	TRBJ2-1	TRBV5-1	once	TGCGCCAGCAGCCCGGGCGGGAGCTCCTACAATGAGCAGTTCTTC	CASSPGGSSYNEQFF
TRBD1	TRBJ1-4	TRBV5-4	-	TGTGCCAGCAGCCTCGGGACAGGGGGCGGTGAAAAACTGTTTTTT	CASSLGTGGGEKLFF
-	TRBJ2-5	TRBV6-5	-	TGTGCCAACGGACAGAACCAAGAGACCCAGTACTTC	CANGQNQETQYF
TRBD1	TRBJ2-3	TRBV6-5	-	TGTGCCAGCAGTTTGGACAGGGCCGCAGATACGCAGTATTTT	CASSLDRAADTQYF
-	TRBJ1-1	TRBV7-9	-	TGTGCCAGCAGCTTAAGTGGACTCGGGACTGAAGCTTTCTTT	CASSLSGLGTEAFF
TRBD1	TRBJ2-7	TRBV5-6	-	TGTGCCAGCAGCCCATACCGGGGACAGGGGGCGCGGTACGAGCAGTACTTC	CASSPYRGQGARYEQYF
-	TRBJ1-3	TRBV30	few	TGTGCCTGGAGTTCTGGGCCGGGTAACACCATATATTTT	CAWSSGPGNTIYF
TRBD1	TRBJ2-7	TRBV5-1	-	TGCGCCAGCAGCCCCGGACAGGGGACACTCTCCTACGAGCAGTACTTC	CASSPGQGTLSYEQYF
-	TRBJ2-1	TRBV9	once	TGTGCCAGCAGCGTAGCATTGGGTTCCTACAATGAGCAGTTCTTC	CASSVALGSYNEQFF
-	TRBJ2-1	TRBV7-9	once	TGTGCCAGCAGCTTAGGTTGGGGGAGGGAGCAGTTCTTC	CASSLGWGREQFF
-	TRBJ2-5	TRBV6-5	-	TGTGCCAGCAGCCCCCGGGGGCAAGAGACCCAGTACTTC	CASSPRGQETQYF
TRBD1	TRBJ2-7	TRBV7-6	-	TGTGCCAGCAGCTTAGAAGGCCAGGGGGTTCACGAGCAGTACTTC	CASSLEGQGVHEQYF
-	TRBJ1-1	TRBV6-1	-	TGTGCCAGCAGTGAATTTGAGGAGAACACTGAAGCTTTCTTT	CASSEFEENTEAFF
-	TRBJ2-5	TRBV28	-	TGTGCCAGCAGCCAAGGAGTCCGCAGCGAGTGGGGAGAGACCCAGTACTTC	CASSQGVRSEWGETQYF
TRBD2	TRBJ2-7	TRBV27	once	TGTGCCAGCAGTCGAAAAGTGCGGGGACTAGCGGGAGGCACGCCCTACGAGCAGTACTTC	CASSRKVRGLAGGTPYEQYF
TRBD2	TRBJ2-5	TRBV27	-	TGTGCCAGCAGTTCCAGCGGGATCTTTAGAGAGACCCAGTACTTC	CASSSSGIFRETQYF
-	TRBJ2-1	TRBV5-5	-	TGTGCCAGCAGCCAGGAGAGGGCCTTCGTCGCTGAGCAGTTCTTC	CASSQERAFVAEQFF
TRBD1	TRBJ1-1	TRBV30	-	TGTGCCTGGAGTCCCGACAGGGCCGGTCGCACTGAAGCTTTCTTT	CAWSPDRAGRTEAFF
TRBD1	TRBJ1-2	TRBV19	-	TGTGCCAGTAGTATAGCAGGGGGAGTCGGCTATGGCTACACCTTC	CASSIAGGVGYGYTF
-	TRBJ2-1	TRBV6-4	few	TGTGCCAGCAGTGACTCAGAGGGAAACAATGAGCAGTTCTTC	CASSDSEGNNEQFF
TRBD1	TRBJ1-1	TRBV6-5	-	TGTGCCAGCAGGGGGACCCAACAGGGGGGCCATGAAGCTTTCTTT	CASRGTQQGGHEAFF
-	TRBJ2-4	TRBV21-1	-	TGTGCCAGCAGCAGGAGTTCCGGGACTAGCGGGAGGGCCACCAAAAACATTCAGTACTTC	CASSRSSGTSGRATKNIQYF
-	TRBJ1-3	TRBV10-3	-	TGTGCCATCACTCCGGCAGTCGAGGTTGGAAACACCATATATTTT	CAITPAVEVGNTIYF
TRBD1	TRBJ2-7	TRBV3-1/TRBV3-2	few	TGTGCCAGCAGCCAAGACCCTCTTGGCCAGGGGGCTTACGAGCAGTACTTC	CASSQDPLGQGAYEQYF
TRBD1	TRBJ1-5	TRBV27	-	TGTGCCAGCCGGGGGGAGACAGGGAATCAGCCCCAGCATTTT	CASRGETGNQPQHF
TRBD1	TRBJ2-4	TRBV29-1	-	TGCAGCGTTTCCGACAGGGGAGACAAAAACATTCAGTACTTC	CSVSDRGDKNIQYF
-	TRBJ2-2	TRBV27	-	TGTGCCAGCAGCTTATCCCCCCGAGCGGGTAGGGGCGGGGAGCTGTTTTTT	CASSLSPRAGRGGELFF
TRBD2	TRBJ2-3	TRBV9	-	TGTGCCAGCAGCGCCCTAGCGGGAGCGGGGGGAGATACGCAGTATTTT	CASSALAGAGGDTQYF
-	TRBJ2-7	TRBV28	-	TGTGCCAGCAGCCTACCACAGAGGTACTACGAGCAGTACTTC	CASSLPQRYYEQYF
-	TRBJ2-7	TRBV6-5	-	TGTGCCAGCAGCTCTTCAAACTCCTACGAGCAGTACTTC	CASSSSNSYEQYF